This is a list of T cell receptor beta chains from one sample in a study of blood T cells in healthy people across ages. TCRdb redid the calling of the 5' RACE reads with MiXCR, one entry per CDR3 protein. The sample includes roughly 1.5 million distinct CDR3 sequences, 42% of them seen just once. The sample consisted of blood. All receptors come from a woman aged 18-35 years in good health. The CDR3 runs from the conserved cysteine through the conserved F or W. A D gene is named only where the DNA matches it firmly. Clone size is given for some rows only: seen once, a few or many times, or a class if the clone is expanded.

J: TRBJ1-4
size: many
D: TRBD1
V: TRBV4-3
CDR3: CASSQEGQGASEKLFF
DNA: TGCGCCAGCAGCCAAGAGGGACAGGGGGCCAGTGAAAAACTGTTTTTT

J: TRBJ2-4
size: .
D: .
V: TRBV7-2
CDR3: CASAQPPRGNIKYF
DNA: TGTGCCAGCGCACAGCCTCCCCGGGGAAACATTAAGTACTTC

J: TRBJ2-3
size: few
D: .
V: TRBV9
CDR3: CASSATGGAASTDTQYF
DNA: TGTGCCAGCAGCGCAACCGGGGGCGCAGCTAGCACAGATACGCAGTATTTT

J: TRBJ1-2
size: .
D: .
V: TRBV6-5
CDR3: CASSSTPGWSGGYTF
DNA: TGTGCCAGCAGCTCTACACCGGGTTGGAGTGGTGGCTACACCTTC

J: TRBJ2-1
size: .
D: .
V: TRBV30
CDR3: CAWSPDGYNEQFF
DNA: TGTGCCTGGAGCCCGGACGGGTACAATGAGCAGTTCTTC

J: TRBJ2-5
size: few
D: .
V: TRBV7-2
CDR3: CASSSRRTTGSSQETQYF
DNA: TGTGCCAGCAGCTCTAGGAGGACCACAGGGTCTTCCCAAGAGACCCAGTACTTC

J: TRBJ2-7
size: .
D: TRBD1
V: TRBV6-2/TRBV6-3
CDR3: CASKDRGDEQYF
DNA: TGTGCCAGTAAAGACAGGGGCGACGAGCAGTACTTC

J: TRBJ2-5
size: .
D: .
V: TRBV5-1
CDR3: CASSLDGLLGYNEQYF
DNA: TGCGCCAGCAGCTTGGACGGCCTCCTGGGATACAATGAGCAGTACTTC

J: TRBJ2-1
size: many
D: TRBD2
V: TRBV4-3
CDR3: CASSPGLAINEQFF
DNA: TGCGCCAGCAGCCCGGGACTAGCGATCAATGAGCAGTTCTTC

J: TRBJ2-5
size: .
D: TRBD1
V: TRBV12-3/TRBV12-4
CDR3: CASTPTRGIGETQYF
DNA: TGTGCCAGTACCCCCACCAGGGGGATAGGAGAGACCCAGTACTTC

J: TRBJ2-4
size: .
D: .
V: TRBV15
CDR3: CATNRDPGRLNTNIQYF
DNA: TGTGCCACCAACAGAGACCCCGGGCGCCTAAACACAAACATTCAGTACTTC

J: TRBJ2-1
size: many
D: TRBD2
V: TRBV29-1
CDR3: CSVEVSGSYYNEQFF
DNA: TGCAGCGTTGAAGTTAGCGGGAGCTACTACAATGAGCAGTTCTTC

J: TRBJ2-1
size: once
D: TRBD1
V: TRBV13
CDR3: CASSFRTGTNEQFF
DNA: TGTGCCAGCAGCTTTCGGACAGGTACCAATGAGCAGTTCTTC

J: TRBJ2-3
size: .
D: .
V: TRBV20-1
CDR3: CSAARRGSTDTQYF
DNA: TGCAGTGCCGCACGGCGGGGAAGCACAGATACGCAGTATTTT

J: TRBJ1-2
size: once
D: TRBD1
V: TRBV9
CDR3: CASSVAPRTGTPYGYTF
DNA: TGTGCCAGCAGCGTAGCTCCTAGGACAGGGACCCCCTATGGCTACACCTTC

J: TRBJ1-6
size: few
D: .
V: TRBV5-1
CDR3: CASSYTVSYNSPLHF
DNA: TGCGCCAGCAGCTACACCGTCTCCTATAATTCACCCCTCCACTTT

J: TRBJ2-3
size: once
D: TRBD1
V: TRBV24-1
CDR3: CATSGLDRGGPDTQYF
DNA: TGTGCCACCAGTGGACTCGACAGGGGCGGTCCAGATACGCAGTATTTT

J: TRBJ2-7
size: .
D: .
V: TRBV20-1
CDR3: CSARGLSARSYNEQYF
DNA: TGCAGTGCTAGAGGTTTATCCGCCCGCTCCTACAATGAGCAGTACTTC

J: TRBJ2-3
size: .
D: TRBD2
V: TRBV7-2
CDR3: CASSVGTSGGVYTQYF
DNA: TGTGCCAGCAGCGTAGGGACTAGCGGGGGAGTATATACGCAGTATTTT

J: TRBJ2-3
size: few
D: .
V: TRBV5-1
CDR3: CASNPGPPMDTQYF
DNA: TGCGCCAGCAATCCGGGACCTCCAATGGATACGCAGTATTTT

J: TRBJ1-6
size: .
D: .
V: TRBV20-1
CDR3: CSAMTAGLSPLHF
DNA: TGCAGTGCCATGACCGCAGGGTTATCACCCCTCCACTTT

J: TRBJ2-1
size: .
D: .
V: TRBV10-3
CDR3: CAISESTVLNEQFF
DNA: TGTGCCATCAGTGAGTCGACGGTCCTGAATGAGCAGTTCTTC

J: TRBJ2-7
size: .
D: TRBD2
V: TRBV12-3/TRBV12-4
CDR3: CASSPIGLANSYNEQYF
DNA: TGTGCCAGCAGTCCCATCGGACTAGCCAACTCCTACAATGAGCAGTACTTC

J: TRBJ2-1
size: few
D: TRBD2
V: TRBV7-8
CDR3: CASSLAGRGDYNEQFF
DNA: TGTGCCAGCAGCTTAGCAGGCCGGGGGGACTACAATGAGCAGTTCTTC

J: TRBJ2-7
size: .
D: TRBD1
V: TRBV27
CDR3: CASSFHPVGQGHEQYF
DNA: TGTGCCAGCAGTTTCCACCCCGTGGGACAGGGCCACGAGCAGTACTTC

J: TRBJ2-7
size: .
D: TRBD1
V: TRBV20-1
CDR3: CSAADRAPINEQYF
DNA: TGCAGTGCCGCTGACAGGGCCCCTATCAATGAGCAGTACTTC

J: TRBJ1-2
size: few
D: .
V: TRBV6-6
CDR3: CASVTSYGYTF
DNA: TGTGCCAGCGTAACCTCCTATGGCTACACCTTC

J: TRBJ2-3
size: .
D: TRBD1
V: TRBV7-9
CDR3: CASSQGQGSADTQYF
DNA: TGTGCCAGCAGCCAAGGACAGGGTTCGGCAGATACGCAGTATTTT

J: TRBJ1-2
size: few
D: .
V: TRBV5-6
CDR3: CASSPAGVYGYTF
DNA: TGTGCCAGCAGCCCGGCGGGGGTATATGGCTACACCTTC

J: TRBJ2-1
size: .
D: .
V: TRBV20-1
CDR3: CSARDELARDYNEQFF
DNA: TGCAGTGCTAGAGATGAACTAGCACGAGACTACAATGAGCAGTTCTTC

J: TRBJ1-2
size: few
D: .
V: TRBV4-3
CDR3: CASSQDPRTDSYGYTF
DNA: TGCGCCAGCAGCCAAGATCCCCGGACGGACTCCTATGGCTACACCTTC

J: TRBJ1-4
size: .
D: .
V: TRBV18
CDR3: CASSPGGGSEKLFF
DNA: TGTGCCAGCTCACCAGGCGGGGGCAGCGAAAAACTGTTTTTT

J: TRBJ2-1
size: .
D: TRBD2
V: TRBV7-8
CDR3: CASSFVQLAGDVDEQFF
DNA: TGTGCCAGCAGCTTCGTCCAACTAGCGGGGGATGTGGATGAGCAGTTCTTC

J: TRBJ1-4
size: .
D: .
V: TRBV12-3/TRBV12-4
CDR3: CASRPVIGSTNEKLFF
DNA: TGTGCCAGCAGACCAGTCATTGGGTCCACTAATGAAAAACTGTTTTTT

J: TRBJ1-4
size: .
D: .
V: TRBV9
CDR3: CASSVVQGGPWTNEKLFF
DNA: TGTGCCAGCAGCGTAGTACAGGGAGGCCCGTGGACTAATGAAAAACTGTTTTTT

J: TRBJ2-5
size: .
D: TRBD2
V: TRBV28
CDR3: CASSLNFPVGGVYNEQYF
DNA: TGTGCCAGCAGTCTTAATTTTCCAGTGGGGGGGGTATACAATGAGCAGTACTTC

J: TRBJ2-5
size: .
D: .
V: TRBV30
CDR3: CAWSVQGLGTQYF
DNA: TGTGCCTGGAGTGTACAGGGCTTGGGGACCCAGTACTTC

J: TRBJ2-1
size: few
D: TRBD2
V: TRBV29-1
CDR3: CSVVLAGGNEQFF
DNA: TGCAGCGTTGTGTTGGCGGGAGGCAATGAGCAGTTCTTC

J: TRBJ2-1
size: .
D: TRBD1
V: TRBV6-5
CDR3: CASSYSKDRVYNEQFF
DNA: TGTGCCAGCAGTTACTCGAAGGACAGGGTGTACAATGAGCAGTTCTTC

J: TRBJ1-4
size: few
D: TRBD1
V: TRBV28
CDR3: CASSLVQGARKLFF
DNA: TGTGCCAGCAGTTTGGTACAGGGGGCTCGAAAACTGTTTTTT

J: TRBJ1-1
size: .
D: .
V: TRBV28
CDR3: CASSPPPPTVNTEAFF
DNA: TGTGCCAGCAGTCCGCCCCCACCGACAGTGAACACTGAAGCTTTCTTT

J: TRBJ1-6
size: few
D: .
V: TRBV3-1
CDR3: CASSPDPRSSYNSPLHF
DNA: TGTGCCAGCAGCCCTGACCCTAGAAGCTCCTATAATTCACCCCTCCACTTT

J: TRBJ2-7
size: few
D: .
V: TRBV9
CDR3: CASSVVTLSYEQYF
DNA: TGTGCCAGCAGCGTAGTTACGTTATCCTACGAGCAGTACTTC

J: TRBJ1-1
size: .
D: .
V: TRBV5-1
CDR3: CASRHAWTYGAEAFF
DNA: TGCGCCAGCAGACATGCCTGGACGTACGGGGCTGAAGCTTTCTTT

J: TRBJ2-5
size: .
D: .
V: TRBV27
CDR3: CASSPSLGGKETQYF
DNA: TGTGCCAGCAGCCCCTCGCTGGGGGGTAAAGAGACCCAGTACTTC

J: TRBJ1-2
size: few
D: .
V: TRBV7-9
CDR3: CASSFTVYGYTF
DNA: TGTGCCAGCAGCTTCACGGTCTATGGCTACACCTTC